This T cell receptor (beta chain) was sequenced in a study of blood T cell repertoires in COVID-19. In the study overall: From the United States, Italy and Spain came samples of acute and convalescent COVID-19. From T cells, B-cell-depleted T cells, or PBMCs came the material, which was cDNA or gDNA.

Between the trimmed V and J ends, which lost 5 bases and 3 bases, there was a span of 13 bases. CDR3 length: 14 residues. Per germline, CDR1 SEHNR and CDR2 FQNEAQ (reference sequence). Per the original methods: Quantification of nucleated cells was approximated via reference gene primer amplification. Repertoires were generated with immunoSEQ multiplex PCR, while TCRdb's copy carries only in-frame clones and drops some. D and trimming come from the DNA, and the V and J calls and clone size come from that table. The top ten clones hold roughly 2.6% of a sample with about 230,000 clones, around nine tenths of them seen once.

What was sequenced was peripheral blood. The sequence derives from a woman aged 55-69 years with acute or convalescent COVID-19. The rearrangement links TRBV7-9 to TRBJ1-2; tentative D call: TRBD1 (6 bases). CDR3 coding DNA: TGTGCCAGCAGCAATTACAGGGAAGACTATGGCTACACCTTC. The encoded protein is CASSNYREDYGYTF. Complete variable domain (other parts from reference TRBV7-9 and TRBJ1-2): DTGVSQNPRHKITKRGQNVTFRCDPISEHNRLYWYRQTLGQGPEFLTYFQNEAQLEKSRLLSDRFSAERPKGSFSTLEIQRTEQGDSAMYLCASSNYREDYGYTFGSGTRLTVV.